Each of the 9 T cell receptor beta chains below was sequenced from the same sample in a study of cytomegalovirus exposure and HLA in healthy donors. PCR amplification relied on 60 Vbeta primers (plus 13 Jbeta primers). Repertoires were generated with immunoSEQ multiplex PCR, while TCRdb's copy carries only in-frame clones and drops some. The sample comprises around 130,000 clones, 80% of which are singletons, and about 4% rests with the top ten. The sample consisted of PBMCs. The receptors were gathered from a middle-aged woman in good health and CMV-seronegative.

The chain joins TRBV4-1 to TRBJ1-5; D not certain. Trimming stripped 2 bases from V and 4 bases from J, with 9 bases between. Germline-derived CDR1 and CDR2 are MGHRA and YSYEKL. CDR3 length equals 14 residues. The DNA for the CDR3 is TGCGCCAGCAGCCAATACAGAACAAATCAGCCCCAGCATTTT. Amino acids: CASSQYRTNQPQHF.

The chain has TRBV7-3 and TRBJ2-5; D is ambiguous. The J call could be wrong; TRBJ2-7 is a better fit for the DNA end. The CDR3 has 15 amino acids. The germline gives CDR1 SGHTA, CDR2 FQGTGA. The CDR3 coding sequence is TGTGCCAGCAGCGTCGGGCACGGTGGGGCCTACGAGCAGTACTTC. Its protein product is CASSVGHGGAYEQYF.

This chain connects TRBV5-1 to TRBJ2-3, with 10 bases aligning to TRBD2. Germline CDR1 SGHRS, CDR2 YFSETQ. CDR3 length: 18 residues. With V trimmed by 0 bases and J by 4 bases, 11 bases remained unmatched. The CDR3 bases are TGCGCCAGCAGCTTGGCCCTGCAGCGGGGGGGCCGTGCAGATACGCAGTATTTT. Its protein is CASSLALQRGGRADTQYF. The complete variable domain, with remaining parts taken from reference TRBV5-1 and TRBJ2-3, reads KAGVTQTPRYLIKTRGQQVTLSCSPISGHRSVSWYQQTPGQGLQFLFEYFSETQRNKGNFPGRFSGRQFSNSRSEMNVSTLELGDSALYLCASSLALQRGGRADTQYFGPGTRLTVL.

The chain recombines TRBV28 with TRBJ1-6; 9 bases match TRBD1. Germline V gives CDR1 MDHEN, CDR2 SYDVKM. The length of the CDR3 is 15 residues. Trimming removed 4 bases from V and 5 bases from J; junction bases left unmatched: 3. CDR3: CASSYRDRDNSPLHF. CDR3 nucleotides: TGTGCCAGCAGTTATCGGGACAGGGATAATTCACCCCTCCACTTT.

This clone has only one observation. The V gene is TRBV6-4, the J gene TRBJ2-1; TRBD2 aligns across 8 bases. The CDR3 length is 15 residues. J was trimmed by 6 bases and V by 3 bases; bases with no gene match: 7. Looked up from germline, CDR1 is MRHNA and CDR2 is SNTAGT. CDR3 bases: TGTGCCAGCAGTGAGGCTAGCCGGGAGGGCAATGAGCAGTTCTTC. Amino acids: CASSEASREGNEQFF.

The chain recombines TRBV7-3 with TRBJ2-3; D gene ambiguous. CDR3 length: 15 residues. The V gene lost 1 base and the J gene lost 3 bases, with 11 bases spanning the gap. Germline CDR1 SGHTA, CDR2 FQGTGA. In nucleotides, the CDR3 is TGTGCCAGCAGCTTAAATGGTGGGCCGACAGATACGCAGTATTTT. Translation: CASSLNGGPTDTQYF.

This clone was observed a few times. The chain couples TRBV15 to TRBJ2-6; TRBD2 is a possible D gene (6 bases). CDR1 is LNHNV, CDR2 YYDKDF, per germline (reference sequence). This CDR3 comprises 16 residues. Trimming removed 3 bases from V and 0 bases from J, with 9 bases in between. The CDR3 DNA reads as TGTGCCACCAGCAGTGGAGGGAACTCTGGGGCCAACGTCCTGACTTTC. Protein product: CATSSGGNSGANVLTF.

The chain has TRBV6-1 and TRBJ1-4, with a possible D match to TRBD1 (5 bases). This CDR3 has 15 residues. V lost 3 bases to trimming and J lost 0 bases, with 8 bases between them. Germline CDR1 is MNHNS and CDR2 is SASEGT. The CDR3 DNA is TGTGCCAGCAGTGAGTGGGGCGCAACTAATGAAAAACTGTTTTTT. Translating gives CASSEWGATNEKLFF.

The CDR3 spells CASSISRGQGPGYTF. CDR3 bases: TGTGCCAGTAGTATATCCCGGGGACAGGGGCCCGGCTACACCTTC. The chain employs TRBV19 and TRBJ1-2, with 10 bases aligning to TRBD1. The V gene end was trimmed by 2 bases and the J gene end by 8 bases; junction bases not matched to a gene: 8. Germline V gene data show CDR1 as LNHDA and CDR2 as SQIVND (reference sequence). The CDR3 consists of 15 residues.